This TCR beta chain is drawn from a study of cytomegalovirus exposure and HLA in healthy donors. Study-level results: Analysis was performed later, and it showed HLA-associated TCR beta chains to be more clonally expanded than equally common others. An observed cluster of highly shared sequence variants was recorded as a likely sequencing artifact. TCR beta chain V- and J-gene trimming was linked, in a later analysis, to a missense variant in DCLRE1C. Three of the chains that were CMV-associated were confirmed in vitro to be specific for CMV antigens.

This clone was seen just once. Its cognate antigen is unknown. 13 Jbeta primers and 60 Vbeta primers were used for the PCR. Libraries were prepared by immunoSEQ multiplex PCR; TCRdb keeps only in-frame clonotypes and omits some of them. Of about 130,000 clones in the sample, around four fifths were seen once. Sequences were obtained from PBMCs. The receptor was derived from a man younger than 45 in good health.

CDR3 sequence reads: CASSLAITRGAGADTQYF. DNA of the CDR3: TGTGCCAGCAGCTTGGCGATTACTAGGGGAGCGGGCGCAGATACGCAGTATTTT. The chain joins TRBV5-4 to TRBJ2-3; a possible D gene is TRBD2 (6 bases). The CDR3 is 18 amino acids. CDR1 SGHNT and CDR2 YYREEE come from the germline V gene (reference sequence). Trimming pared 0 bases from V and 4 bases from J, leaving 21 bases between. Variable domain in full (rest from reference TRBV5-4 and TRBJ2-3): ETGVTQSPTHLIKTRGQQVTLRCSSQSGHNTVSWYQQALGQGPQFIFQYYREEENGRGNFPPRFSGLQFPNYSSELNVNALELDDSALYLCASSLAITRGAGADTQYFGPGTRLTVL.